This entry concerns a single TCR beta chain. Its antigen remains unknown. These data are taken from a study of beta chain features in type 1 diabetes. Findings and limits, study-wide: TCRB repertoires of naive, central memory and Treg cells appeared more similar among patients than among healthy donors.

Trimming took 7 bases from V and 2 from J, leaving 14 bases between them. The germline V gene has CDR1 LNHNV and CDR2 YYDKDF (reference sequence). CDR3 size: 14 residues. Reverse transcription of all isolated RNA meant that expressed TCRB transcripts were sequenced. The data were produced by immunoSEQ multiplex PCR, yet TCRdb's version contains in-frame clones alone and is incomplete. The sample lists more than 300,000 clones; about 15% were seen once. The chain joins TRBV15 to TRBJ2-5; D may be TRBD2 (5 bases). This receptor was identified in a young woman in good health. The sample taken for sequencing was naive CD4+ T cells from blood. The CDR3 protein is CATTKPGSQETQYF. CDR3 nucleotide sequence: TGTGCCACCACCAAACCGGGATCACAAGAGACCCAGTACTTC.